These 13 T cell receptor beta chains were sequenced from one sample in a study of blood T cell repertoires in COVID-19. Clones were read by immunoSEQ multiplex PCR, and TCRdb kept only the in-frame ones, dropping some. Among some 27,000 clones listed, roughly 91% were seen once. Sequencing was carried out using peripheral blood. These receptor sequences come from a man between 45 and 60 years old with active COVID-19.

The DNA of the CDR3 is TGTGCCAGCACTCTAGGGGCGGGGAGGCAAGCTTTCTTT. Translating gives CASTLGAGRQAFF. The chain uses TRBV27 and TRBJ1-1; a possible D gene is TRBD1 (5 bases). The V and J ends lost 7 bases and 9 bases respectively, with 18 bases between them. This CDR3 is built from 13 residues. Looked up from germline, CDR1 is MNHEY and CDR2 is SMNVEV (reference sequence).

A few counts support this clone. This rearrangement joins TRBV19 to TRBJ2-7, with 10 bases lining up with TRBD1. Trimming removed 4 bases from V and 0 bases from J; junction bases left unmatched: 6. There are 16 residues in the CDR3. Germline V gives CDR1 LNHDA, CDR2 SQIVND (reference sequence). The CDR3 DNA reads TGTGCCAGTAGTACCGGACAGGGGGGAATCTCCTACGAGCAGTACTTC. Protein sequence: CASSTGQGGISYEQYF.

The chain has TRBV29-1 and TRBJ2-2, with TRBD2 matching 7 bases. The CDR3 is 13 residues long. The germline CDR1 and CDR2 sequences are SQVTM and ANQGSEA. With 5 bases clipped from V and 4 bases from J, the junction kept 4 bases outside the gene matches. The CDR3 loop reads CSVRGDSTGELFF. The CDR3 bases are TGCAGCGTTCGGGGGGACTCCACCGGGGAGCTGTTTTTT.

The chain couples TRBV15 to TRBJ1-5, with D unclear. V shed 0 bases and J shed 0 bases, with 6 bases lying between them. CDR1 and CDR2 (germline): LNHNV, YYDKDF (reference sequence). The CDR3 extends over 15 amino acids. The CDR3 spells CATSRDRDSNQPQHF. CDR3 DNA sequence: TGTGCCACCAGCAGAGACCGGGATAGCAATCAGCCCCAGCATTTT. Filled out from reference TRBV15 and TRBJ1-5, the complete variable domain reads DAMVIQNPRYQVTQFGKPVTLSCSQTLNHNVMYWYQQKSSQAPKLLFHYYDKDFNNEADTPDNFQSRRPNTSFCFLDIRSPGLGDTAMYLCATSRDRDSNQPQHFGDGTRLSIL.

The gene calls are TRBV11-2 and TRBJ1-3; possible D gene TRBD1, 6 bases. CDR1 is SGHAT and CDR2 is FQNNGV in the germline V gene. This CDR3 region has 14 residues. V was pared by 2 bases and J by 4 bases, with 9 bases between. Written as DNA, the CDR3 is TGTGCCAGCAGCTTATCAGGGGCCGGAAACACCATATATTTT. It translates to CASSLSGAGNTIYF.

The chain employs TRBV12-5 and TRBJ2-5; no clear D. The CDR3 totals 13 residues. V was shortened by 1 base and J by 9 bases, with 12 bases between the two germline ends. CDR1 and CDR2 from the germline V gene are LGHNT and FRNRAP. The CDR3 loop reads CASGLGSFAAQYF. For the CDR3, the DNA is TGTGCTAGTGGTTTGGGGAGTTTTGCGGCCCAGTACTTC.

The V gene is TRBV5-1, the J gene TRBJ1-2; D is ambiguous. The V and J ends lost 0 bases and 2 bases respectively, with 11 bases between them. This CDR3 comprises 15 residues. CDR1 SGHRS and CDR2 YFSETQ come from the germline V gene. The CDR3 DNA follows: TGCGCCAGCAGCTTGGTACGAGGTTTCAACTATGGCTACACCTTC. Encoded protein: CASSLVRGFNYGYTF.

This clone was observed once. The chain recombines TRBV19 with TRBJ1-6; D is perhaps TRBD1 (5 bases). From germline, CDR1 is LNHDA and CDR2 SQIVND (reference sequence). V was clipped by 1 base and J by 10 bases, with 14 bases between them. CDR3 length equals 15 residues. In nucleotides, the CDR3 is TGTGCCAGTAGTATAGGTAGGGGAATAGGATCACCCCTCCACTTT. This translates into CASSIGRGIGSPLHF.

V usage is TRBV18 and J usage is TRBJ1-2, with TRBD1 identical over 10 bases. CDR1 KGHSH and CDR2 LQKENI come from the germline V gene. V shed 7 bases and J 7 bases; nucleotides not matched to a gene: 15. The CDR3 loop spans 16 amino acids. This CDR3 is CASYDTGTGERGGYTF. CDR3 in DNA: TGTGCCAGCTATGACACCGGGACAGGGGAACGTGGTGGCTACACCTTC.

The chain recombines TRBV19 with TRBJ2-3; TRBD1 matches 7 bases. This CDR3 is 15 amino acids long. In germline, CDR1 is LNHDA, CDR2 SQIVND (reference sequence). J was trimmed by 4 bases and V by 5 bases; bases with no gene match: 9. The CDR3 region has the DNA TGTGCCAGTAGTCTAGGACAGGTCGGGGCAGATACGCAGTATTTT. It encodes CASSLGQVGADTQYF.

The rearrangement links TRBV6-6 to TRBJ1-1, with 9 bases matching TRBD1. CDR3 length: 14 residues. V trimming: 3 bases; J trimming: 2 bases; junction bases outside the gene matches: 1. The germline gives CDR1 MNHNY, CDR2 SVGAGI (reference sequence). The CDR3 DNA follows: TGTGCCAGCAGTTATACAGGGGGCAACACTGAAGCTTTCTTT. Its translation: CASSYTGGNTEAFF.

This sequence joins TRBV3-1 (or the pseudogene TRBV3-2) and TRBJ2-3, with TRBD2 identical over 8 bases. Germline V gene lookup returns CDR1 LGHDT and CDR2 YNNKEL (reference sequence). V lost 6 bases to trimming and J lost 1 base; unmatched junction nucleotides: 0. The CDR3 is 13 amino acids. CDR3 region: CASRLAGTDTQYF. The CDR3 DNA is TGTGCCAGCAGACTAGCGGGCACAGATACGCAGTATTTT.

This rearrangement joins TRBV6-5 to TRBJ2-3, with TRBD2 matching over 11 bases. Germline loops: CDR1 MNHEY, CDR2 SVGAGI. V lost 10 bases, J lost 2 bases, and 8 bases stayed unmatched. The CDR3 spans 15 residues. CDR3 bases: TGTGCCACTGCGCCTAGCGGGAGGACCACAGATACGCAGTATTTT. Protein product: CATAPSGRTTDTQYF.